Described below is a single T cell receptor (beta chain) sequence and its context. The antigen remains undetermined. Those patients with uncontrolled infection, other autoimmune disease, pregnancy or lactation were excluded. This record comes from a study of T cells in Graves' hyperthyroidism and ophthalmopathy. Study findings and constraints: Ophthalmopathy and stable hyperthyroidism were separated by a 13 V-J model. Blood also contained most expanded thyroid clonotypes above 0.001.

This CDR3 is built from 17 residues. V shed 3 bases and J 6 bases; nucleotides not matched to a gene: 10. Germline V gene data show CDR1 as KGHDR and CDR2 as SFDVKD. Amplification targeted TCR beta CDR3 regions from RNA transcripts. The HTBI set primed first-round TCR CDR3 RT-PCR. One entry per CDR3 protein, called by TCRdb with MiXCR from the multiplex PCR reads. The table has hundreds of thousands of distinct CDR3 sequences, roughly 15% seen once. The receptor was derived from a woman between 50 and 59 years old with Graves' ophthalmopathy. V is TRBV24-1 and J is TRBJ2-1; 10 bases are shared with TRBD1. Sequencing used blood. CDR3 in amino acids: CATSDGGQGSIGNEQFF. The CDR3 nucleotides read TGTGCCACCAGTGATGGGGGACAGGGGAGTATAGGCAATGAGCAGTTCTTC.